This T cell receptor (beta chain) was captured in a study of identical twins. This CDR3 spans 17 amino acids. The germline gives CDR1 SGHDT, CDR2 YYEEEE. V trimming: 4 bases; J trimming: 2 bases; junction bases outside the gene matches: 11. At least ten counts were recorded for this clonotype. Its antigen is not identified. Study-wide results and caveats: Twins' surplus sharing was weaker for beta out-of-frame sequences. Partial confounding of zero-insertion analyses by invariant MAIT and iNKT cells was possible.

TCRdb used MiXCR to reprocess the 5' RACE reads, holding one entry per CDR3 protein. The table records 130,000 to 150,000 distinct CDR3 sequences, 3% to 4.5% of them present only once. Source material: memory T cells sorted from blood. The receptor's source is a man aged 18 to 30 in good health. The V call is TRBV5-6, the J call TRBJ2-3, with 9 nucleotides matching TRBD2. In DNA, the CDR3 is TGTGCCAGCAGCCTACCACCTTTAGCGGGAGTCACAGATACGCAGTATTTT. This codes for CASSLPPLAGVTDTQYF.